This T cell receptor beta chain originates from a study of OX40 agonist ivuxolimab in advanced cancers. The overall study: Allowance was made for prior anti-PD-1, anti-PD-L1 or anti-CTLA-4 therapy, and roughly 40% had some. Study conclusions and caveats: Low normalized T-cell clonal expansion was also seen in some nonresponders. Expanded clones were, on average, more numerous in CD8+ T cells than in CD4+.

A note on this clone: The antigen is undetermined.

Germline V lookup: CDR1 GTSNPN, CDR2 SVGIG (reference sequence). With 5 bases removed from V and 7 bases from J, the gap between germline ends came to 14 bases. This CDR3 region has 13 residues. Profiled with immunoSEQ multiplex PCR; TCRdb holds only in-frame clones, not every one. There are about 20,000 clones in the sample; around nine tenths occur only once, and more than 55% lies in the top ten. Sampling times: baseline, cycle 4 day 1, cycle 7 day 1. This sample comprised CD4+ or CD8+ T cells sorted from blood, obtained in a trial of the OX40 agonist ivuxolimab. The rearrangement uses TRBV30 and TRBJ2-2, with D maybe TRBD1 (7 bases). The TCR originated in an adult with an advanced solid tumor such as melanoma, head and neck, liver or kidney cancer. This chain's CDR3 is CAWDTGEVGELFF. The CDR3 region has the DNA TGTGCCTGGGATACAGGGGAGGTCGGGGAGCTGTTTTTT.